A single sample is the source of the 21 T cell receptor beta chains below, sequenced in a study of blood T cells in healthy people across ages. Sample-barcoded 5' priming and a J-beta primer mix drove a second PCR of roughly 6 to 12 cycles. TCRdb redid the calling of the 5' RACE reads with MiXCR, one entry per CDR3 protein. The repertoire holds around 800,000 distinct CDR3 sequences, with about 53% as singletons. Specimen: blood. These receptors came from a man older than 75 in good health.

The V and J genes are TRBV7-2 and TRBJ2-2, with D unclear. Trimming removed 2 bases at V and 9 bases at J, with 10 bases between. The germline gives CDR1 SGHTA, CDR2 FQGNSA. The CDR3 spans 13 residues. CDR3 sequence: CASSLKARRELFF. DNA for the CDR3: TGTGCCAGCAGCTTAAAGGCGCGGCGGGAGCTGTTTTTT.

This clonotype came up a few times. This chain links TRBV6-5 with TRBJ1-2, with 11 bases identical to TRBD1. CDR1 MNHEY and CDR2 SVGAGI come from the germline V gene. V lost 2 bases to trimming and J lost 4 bases; unmatched junction nucleotides: 6. The CDR3 length is 16 residues. This CDR3 reads CASSYLRTGGGYGYTF. DNA for the CDR3: TGTGCCAGCAGTTACCTCAGGACAGGGGGCGGCTATGGCTACACCTTC.

This clonotype has just a few counts. This rearrangement joins TRBV7-3 to TRBJ2-5; 7 bases agree with TRBD1. The CDR3 has 13 amino acids. Germline assignment: CDR1 SGHTA and CDR2 FQGTGA. Losses at the gene ends were 5 bases for V and 4 bases for J; bases not matched to a gene: 4. The CDR3 protein is CASSRQGSETQYF. The CDR3 coding sequence is TGTGCCAGCAGCAGACAGGGATCAGAGACCCAGTACTTC.

This clonotype was counted between two and nine times. The gene calls are TRBV28 and TRBJ2-4, with D perhaps matching TRBD1 (6 bases). Trimming removed 7 bases at V and 0 bases at J, with 10 bases between. Looked up from germline, CDR1 is MDHEN and CDR2 is SYDVKM. This CDR3 comprises 14 residues. DNA of the CDR3: TGTGCCAGCAACCAGGGGTTAGCCAAAAACATTCAGTACTTC. Protein: CASNQGLAKNIQYF.

V and J are TRBV12-3 or TRBV12-4 and TRBJ2-7; no firm D call. V was clipped by 5 bases and J by 3 bases, with 14 bases between them. The CDR3 has 14 amino acids. CDR3 nucleotides: TGTGCCAGCAGTCCCCACCAGGCGAACTACGAGCAGTACTTC. Translating gives CASSPHQANYEQYF.

The rearrangement uses TRBV20-1 and TRBJ2-3, with TRBD2 identical over 7 bases. This CDR3 spans 15 amino acids. The V segment lost 5 bases and the J segment 2 bases; nucleotides outside the gene matches: 10. Germline CDR1 is DFQATT and CDR2 is SNEGSKA (reference sequence). The CDR3: CSAGGDGLVTDTQYF. The CDR3 nucleotides read TGCAGTGCTGGTGGAGACGGACTAGTCACAGATACGCAGTATTTT.

This clonotype was seen only a few times. The V gene is TRBV5-1, the J gene TRBJ1-4, with D tentatively TRBD1 (5 bases). The V end lost 3 bases, the J end lost 0 bases, and 15 bases lay between the germline ends. The germline V gene has CDR1 SGHRS and CDR2 YFSETQ. The CDR3 loop spans 17 amino acids. Written as DNA, the CDR3 is TGCGCCAGCAGCTCACGGGCAGGGACTACAACTAATGAAAAACTGTTTTTT. Residues: CASSSRAGTTTNEKLFF. The complete variable domain, with remaining parts taken from reference TRBV5-1 and TRBJ1-4, reads KAGVTQTPRYLIKTRGQQVTLSCSPISGHRSVSWYQQTPGQGLQFLFEYFSETQRNKGNFPGRFSGRQFSNSRSEMNVSTLELGDSALYLCASSSRAGTTTNEKLFFGSGTQLSVL.

The chain carries TRBV30 and TRBJ2-5, with D perhaps TRBD2 (6 bases). The CDR3 sequence is 13 residues long. Trimming removed 3 bases at V and 5 bases at J, with 13 bases between. Germline V gene data show CDR1 as GTSNPN and CDR2 as SVGIG (reference sequence). The CDR3 DNA sequence: TGTGCCTGGAGGGGAGGAGCGGCGGAGACCCAGTACTTC. As protein: CAWRGGAAETQYF. Using reference TRBV30 and TRBJ2-5 for the parts outside the CDR3, the full variable domain is SQTIHQWPATLVQPVGSPLSLECTVEGTSNPNLYWYRQAAGRGLQLLFYSVGIGQISSEVPQNLSASRPQDRQFILSSKKLLLSDSGFYLCAWRGGAAETQYFGPGTRLLVL.

This clonotype was counted a single time. This chain connects TRBV5-1 to TRBJ2-7, with 8 bases matching TRBD2. This CDR3 contains 16 residues. The germline CDR1 and CDR2 sequences are SGHRS and YFSETQ. The J segment lost 1 base and the V segment lost 2 bases, leaving 8 bases of the junction unmatched. The CDR3 DNA is TGCGCCAGCAGCTTACGAGCGGGAGTGGGGTCCTACGAGCAGTACTTC. Protein: CASSLRAGVGSYEQYF.

This chain connects TRBV28 to TRBJ2-7, with 11 bases that match TRBD1. The V gene end was trimmed by 2 bases and the J gene end by 3 bases; junction bases not matched to a gene: 9. Germline lookup yields CDR1 MDHEN and CDR2 SYDVKM. The CDR3 extends over 17 amino acids. The CDR3 nucleotides are TGTGCCAGCAGTTTACCCGGGACAGGGGGAGTCGGCTACGAGCAGTACTTC. This sequence encodes CASSLPGTGGVGYEQYF.

This clonotype was recorded a few times. The genes are TRBV7-2 and TRBJ2-3; D could derive from TRBD1 or TRBD2 (6 bases each). The V end was cut by 6 bases, the J end by 4 bases, with 17 bases between. Germline assignment: CDR1 SGHTA and CDR2 FQGNSA. This CDR3 comprises 15 residues. The chain's CDR3 is CASSPGGLRPDTQYF. As DNA, the CDR3 is TGTGCCAGCAGTCCTGGGGGGCTGCGACCAGATACGCAGTATTTT.

This sequence joins TRBV7-9 and TRBJ1-1; 8 positions match TRBD1. The V gene end was trimmed by 5 bases and the J gene end by 8 bases; junction bases not matched to a gene: 10. Germline V gene data show CDR1 as SEHNR and CDR2 as FQNEAQ (reference sequence). The CDR3 extends over 14 amino acids. CDR3 coding DNA: TGTGCCAGCAGCCCCGGGACAGGCAGCAGAGAAGCTTTCTTT. It codes for CASSPGTGSREAFF.

This clonotype was seen a few times. In DNA form, the CDR3 reads TGTGCCAGCAGTGATATAGTTTCGGGCAGCGAATACGAGCAGTACTTC. It specifies CASSDIVSGSEYEQYF. The chain uses TRBV2 and TRBJ2-7; the D is unclear. V was trimmed by 3 bases and J by 4 bases, leaving 19 bases between them. Germline V gene sequence: CDR1 SNHLY, CDR2 FYNNEI. This CDR3 spans 16 amino acids.

CDR3 residues: CASSLGDSNRYAYF. CDR3 in DNA: TGTGCCAGCAGCTTAGGGGACAGCAACAGATACGCGTATTTT. The chain uses TRBV7-2 and TRBJ2-3; TRBD1 aligns across 7 bases. The CDR3 runs to 14 residues. The V gene's germline CDR1 is SGHTA and CDR2 FQGNSA. Germline trimming cut 1 base from V and 14 bases from J; bases unmatched to any gene: 12.

V gene TRBV3-1 combines with J gene TRBJ2-7; unclear D gene. The ends were cut back, 1 base at V and 10 bases at J, with 17 bases in the middle. The CDR3 has 14 residues. Germline CDR1 LGHDT, CDR2 YNNKEL (reference sequence). CDR3: CASSQGRIAPNQYF. The CDR3 DNA reads as TGTGCCAGCAGCCAAGGACGAATCGCGCCCAATCAGTACTTC.

This clonotype was counted between two and nine times. The V and J genes are TRBV14 and TRBJ2-5; D may be TRBD2 (6 bases). The CDR3 is 14 amino acids. Germline V gene sequence: CDR1 SGHDN, CDR2 FVKESK. V lost 2 bases to trimming and J lost 5 bases, with 12 bases between them. In nucleotides, the CDR3 is TGTGCCAGCAGCCAATTCGGGAGCGGGGAGACCCAGTACTTC. Protein: CASSQFGSGETQYF.

This clonotype is a singleton in its sample. The chain employs TRBV15 and TRBJ1-2; D is unresolved. Germline V gene data show CDR1 as LNHNV and CDR2 as YYDKDF (reference sequence). This CDR3 is 15 amino acids long. The V end was cut by 4 bases, the J end by 2 bases, with 14 bases between. CDR3 sequence: CATSTKEGGNYGYTF. CDR3 DNA: TGTGCCACCAGCACTAAAGAGGGCGGGAACTATGGCTACACCTTC.

This rearrangement joins TRBV3-1 to TRBJ1-6, with 11 positions matching TRBD1. Germline V gives CDR1 LGHDT, CDR2 YNNKEL (reference sequence). V trimming: 4 bases; J trimming: 6 bases; junction bases outside the gene matches: 2. The CDR3 is 15 amino acids. In DNA, the CDR3 is TGTGCCAGCAGCCGAGGGACAGGGGGTAATTCACCCCTCCACTTT. This sequence encodes CASSRGTGGNSPLHF. Full variable domain (missing parts from reference TRBV3-1 and TRBJ1-6): DTAVSQTPKYLVTQMGNDKSIKCEQNLGHDTMYWYKQDSKKFLKIMFSYNNKELIINETVPNRFSPKSPDKAHLNLHINSLELGDSAVYFCASSRGTGGNSPLHFGNGTRLTVT.

J is TRBJ2-1 and V is TRBV24-1, with 7 bases matching TRBD1. Germline CDR1 reads KGHDR; CDR2 reads SFDVKD. The junction had 7 bases not matched to a gene; V was cut back by 0 bases and J by 6 bases. CDR3 size: 16 residues. Here the CDR3 DNA reads TGTGCCACCAGTGATTTGGGACAGGCGAATTTCAATGAGCAGTTCTTC. Its protein is CATSDLGQANFNEQFF.

As regards this clonotype: Compared with germline, one end of the junction differs, possibly owing to a read error. The rearrangement links TRBV25-1 to TRBJ2-6; 7 bases map to TRBD1. This CDR3 has 19 amino acids. CDR1 MGHDK and CDR2 SYGVNS come from the germline V gene. The CDR3 nucleotides are TGTGCCAGCAGCGTGTCCCTTAGACAGGGCCAAACTGGGGCCAACATCCTGACTTTC. This gives the protein CASSVSLRQGQTGANILTF. Drawing the rest from reference TRBV25-1 and TRBJ2-6, the complete variable domain is EADIYQTPRYLVIGTGKKITLECSQTMGHDKMYWYQQDPGMELHLIHYSYGVNSTEKGDLSSESTVSRIRTEHFPLTLESARPSHTSQYLCASSVSLRQGQTGANILTFGAGSRLTVL.

This clonotype was recorded only once. The chain joins TRBV6-5 to TRBJ2-4; TRBD2 matches at 9 bases. The CDR3 runs 15 residues. Germline trimming cut 0 bases from V and 13 bases from J; bases unmatched to any gene: 10. The germline gives CDR1 MNHEY, CDR2 SVGAGI. CDR3 sequence (DNA): TGTGCCAGCAGTTACTCGGCGGGAGGGCCTTTAGAGCAGTACTTC. It translates to CASSYSAGGPLEQYF.